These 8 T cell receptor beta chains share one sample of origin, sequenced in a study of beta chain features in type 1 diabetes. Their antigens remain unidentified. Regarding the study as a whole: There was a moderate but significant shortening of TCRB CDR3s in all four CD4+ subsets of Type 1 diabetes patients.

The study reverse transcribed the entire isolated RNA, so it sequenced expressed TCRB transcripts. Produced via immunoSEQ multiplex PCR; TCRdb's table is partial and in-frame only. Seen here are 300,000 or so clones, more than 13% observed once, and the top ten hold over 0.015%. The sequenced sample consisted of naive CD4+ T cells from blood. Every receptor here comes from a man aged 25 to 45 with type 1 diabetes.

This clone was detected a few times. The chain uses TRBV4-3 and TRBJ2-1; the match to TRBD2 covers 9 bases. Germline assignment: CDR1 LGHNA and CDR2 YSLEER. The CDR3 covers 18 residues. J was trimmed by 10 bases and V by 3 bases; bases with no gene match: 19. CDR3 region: CASSHDASGVGTSTEQFF. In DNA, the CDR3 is TGCGCCAGCAGCCACGACGCTTCTGGTGTGGGGACTAGCACGGAGCAGTTCTTC.

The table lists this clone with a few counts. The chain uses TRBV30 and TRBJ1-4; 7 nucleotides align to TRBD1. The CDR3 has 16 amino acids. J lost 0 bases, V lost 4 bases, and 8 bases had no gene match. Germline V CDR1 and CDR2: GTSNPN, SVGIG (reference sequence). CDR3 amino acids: CAWNKGGAATNEKLFF. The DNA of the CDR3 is TGTGCCTGGAATAAAGGGGGCGCAGCAACTAATGAAAAACTGTTTTTT.

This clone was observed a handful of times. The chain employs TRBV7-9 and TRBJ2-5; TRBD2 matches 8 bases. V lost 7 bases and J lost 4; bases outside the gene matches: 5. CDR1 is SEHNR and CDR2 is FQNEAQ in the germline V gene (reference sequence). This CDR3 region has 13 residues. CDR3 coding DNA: TGTGCCAGCACCCGGGGGGGAAGAGAGACCCAGTACTTC. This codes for CASTRGGRETQYF.

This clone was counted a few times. The CDR3 spells CASSLNRVQPQHF. The CDR3 region has the DNA TGTGCCAGCAGCTTAAACAGGGTTCAGCCCCAGCATTTT. This sequence joins TRBV11-2 and TRBJ1-5, with a possible D match to TRBD1 (6 bases). Germline CDR1 and CDR2: SGHAT and FQNNGV. Trimming stripped 2 bases from V and 6 bases from J, with 8 bases between. The CDR3 extends over 13 amino acids. Based on the CDR3 plus reference TRBV11-2 and TRBJ1-5, the full variable domain is EAGVAQSPRYKIIEKRQSVAFWCNPISGHATLYWYQQILGQGPKLLIQFQNNGVVDDSQLPKDRFSAERLKGVDSTLKIQPAKLEDSAVYLCASSLNRVQPQHFGDGTRLSIL.

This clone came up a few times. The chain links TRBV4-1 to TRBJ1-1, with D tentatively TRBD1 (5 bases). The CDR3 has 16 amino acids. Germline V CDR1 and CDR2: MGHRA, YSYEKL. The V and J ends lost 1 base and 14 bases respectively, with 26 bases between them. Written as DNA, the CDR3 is TGCGCCAGCAGCCAAGCCCTAAATCCTATACAGGCCCGGGCGTTCTTT. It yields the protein CASSQALNPIQARAFF.

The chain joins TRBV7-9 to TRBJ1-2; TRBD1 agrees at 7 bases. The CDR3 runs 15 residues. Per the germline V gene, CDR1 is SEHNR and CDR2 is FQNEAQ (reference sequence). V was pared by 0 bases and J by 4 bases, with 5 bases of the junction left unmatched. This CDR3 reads CASSLAQGGGYGYTF. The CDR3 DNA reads TGTGCCAGCAGCTTAGCCCAGGGGGGAGGCTATGGCTACACCTTC.

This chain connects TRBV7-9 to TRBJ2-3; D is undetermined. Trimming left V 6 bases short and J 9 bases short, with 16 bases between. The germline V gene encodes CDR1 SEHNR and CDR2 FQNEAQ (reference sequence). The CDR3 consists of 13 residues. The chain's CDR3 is CASRSSSTGTQYF. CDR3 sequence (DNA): TGTGCCAGCAGAAGCTCATCCACCGGGACGCAGTATTTT.

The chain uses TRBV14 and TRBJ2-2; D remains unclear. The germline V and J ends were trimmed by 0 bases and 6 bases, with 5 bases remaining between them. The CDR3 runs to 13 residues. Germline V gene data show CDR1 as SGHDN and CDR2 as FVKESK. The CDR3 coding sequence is TGTGCCAGCAGCCAAGAGGTAGCCGGGGAGCTGTTTTTT. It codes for CASSQEVAGELFF.